These 23 T cell receptor beta chains originate from one sample sequenced in a study of blood T cell repertoires in COVID-19. Measured with immunoSEQ multiplex PCR; TCRdb has only the in-frame clones, and not every one. Of approximately 150,000 clones in the sample, less than 85% were seen once. Sequenced material: PBMCs or T cells enriched from blood (not recorded which). These receptors came from a man aged 55 to 70 who had recovered from COVID-19.

This clone was picked up a small number of times. The chain has TRBV24-1 and TRBJ1-5; maybe TRBD1 (5 bases). The V end lost 9 bases, the J end lost 5 bases, and 13 bases lay between the germline ends. This CDR3 comprises 13 residues. The V gene's germline CDR1 is KGHDR and CDR2 SFDVKD. The CDR3 DNA is TGTGCCACCGGGTCGGGGGGTTATCAGCCCCAGCATTTT. It translates to CATGSGGYQPQHF.

This chain links TRBV5-1 with TRBJ1-4, with 7 positions matching TRBD1. The germline V gene has CDR1 SGHRS and CDR2 YFSETQ. CDR3 length equals 14 residues. Trimming at V came to 0 bases and at J to 8 bases, leaving 4 bases not matched to a gene. The CDR3 coding sequence is TGCGCCAGCAGCTTGGGCCACAGGGGAGAAAAACTGTTTTTT. Translating it yields CASSLGHRGEKLFF.

V gene TRBV19 combines with J gene TRBJ2-3; no clear D. This CDR3 is 11 amino acids long. Trimming left V 6 bases short and J 4 bases short, with 5 bases between. CDR1 is LNHDA and CDR2 is SQIVND in the germline V gene (reference sequence). CDR3 in amino acids: CASSRADTQYF. CDR3 in DNA: TGTGCCAGTAGCCGCGCAGATACGCAGTATTTT.

V gene TRBV19 combines with J gene TRBJ2-2; tentatively, D is TRBD2 (5 bases). Germline CDR1 and CDR2: LNHDA and SQIVND (reference sequence). The CDR3 consists of 16 residues. With 3 bases removed from V and 5 bases from J, the gap between germline ends came to 16 bases. In nucleotides, the CDR3 is TGTGCCAGTAGTATGGCTAGCAACAAGTGGACCGGGGAGCTGTTTTTT. It translates to CASSMASNKWTGELFF.

J is TRBJ2-2 and V is TRBV7-2; 8 bases line up with TRBD1. The V gene end was trimmed by 1 base and the J gene end by 0 bases; junction bases not matched to a gene: 7. The length of the CDR3 is 18 residues. Germline values: CDR1 SGHTA, CDR2 FQGNSA. CDR3 bases: TGTGCCAGCAGCTTAGTACGCCCAGGGGGCGCGAACACCGGGGAGCTGTTTTTT. It is translated as CASSLVRPGGANTGELFF.

The V gene is TRBV29-1, the J gene TRBJ2-1; TRBD2 might be the D (5 bases). Germline CDR1 SQVTM, CDR2 ANQGSEA. V was pared by 2 bases and J by 4 bases, with 12 bases between. The CDR3 is 14 amino acids. This chain's CDR3 is CSVEYGMRYNEQFF. The CDR3 nucleotides are TGCAGCGTTGAATACGGGATGAGATACAATGAGCAGTTCTTC.

The chain uses TRBV5-4 and TRBJ2-7; 9 bases line up with TRBD2. CDR1 and CDR2 from the germline V gene are SGHNT and YYREEE (reference sequence). J gave up 0 bases and V 2 bases, and 3 bases lay outside the gene matches. The CDR3 contains 15 residues. The CDR3 region is CASSLAGGGSYEQYF. As DNA, the CDR3 is TGTGCCAGCAGCTTAGCGGGGGGAGGCTCCTACGAGCAGTACTTC.

The genes are TRBV6-5 and TRBJ1-2, with D perhaps TRBD1 (5 bases). The CDR3 is 13 residues long. Germline CDR1 is MNHEY and CDR2 is SVGAGI. V gave up 6 bases and J gave up 1 base, with 9 bases separating them. CDR3 bases: TGTGCCAGCAGCTTGACAGATAACTATGGCTACACCTTC. Protein product: CASSLTDNYGYTF.

This chain connects TRBV5-5 to TRBJ1-5; D is undetermined. This CDR3 is 13 amino acids long. Between the trimmed V and J ends, which lost 4 bases and 0 bases, there was a span of 5 bases. Germline lookup yields CDR1 SGHKS and CDR2 YYEKEE (reference sequence). CDR3 amino acids: CASSHNSNQPQHF. CDR3 in DNA: TGTGCCAGCAGCCACAATAGCAATCAGCCCCAGCATTTT.

V is TRBV7-3 and J is TRBJ1-5, with 7 bases lining up with TRBD1. The V segment lost 6 bases and the J segment 5 bases; nucleotides outside the gene matches: 4. The CDR3 totals 13 residues. Germline CDR1 and CDR2: SGHTA and FQGTGA. Written as DNA, the CDR3 is TGTGCCAGCAGTGTTGACAGGGATCAGCCCCAGCATTTT. This gives the protein CASSVDRDQPQHF.

CDR3 nucleotides: TGTGCCAGCAGCTTGTCTCGTGGGTCGGGGTCACCCCTCCACTTT. Protein product: CASSLSRGSGSPLHF. J is TRBJ1-6 and V is TRBV7-2; the D is unclear. Trimming shortened V by 3 bases and J by 10 bases, and 16 bases separated the two germline ends. Germline values: CDR1 SGHTA, CDR2 FQGNSA. The CDR3 runs 15 residues.

Here the CDR3 DNA reads TGTGCCAGCAGCCCGGAGCTCTCTGGAAACACCATATATTTT. It codes for CASSPELSGNTIYF. The chain employs TRBV6-5 and TRBJ1-3, with D unresolved. The CDR3 runs to 14 residues. From germline, CDR1 is MNHEY and CDR2 SVGAGI. Trimming stripped 6 bases from V and 0 bases from J, with 9 bases between.

The J gene is TRBJ1-1, the V gene TRBV28, with 10 bases aligning to TRBD1. Germline V lookup: CDR1 MDHEN, CDR2 SYDVKM. The junction had 5 bases not matched to a gene; V was cut back by 6 bases and J by 10 bases. This CDR3 spans 12 amino acids. The chain's CDR3 is CASRRQGARAFF. CDR3 DNA: TGTGCCAGCAGACGACAGGGGGCAAGAGCTTTCTTT.

As DNA, the CDR3 is TGTGCCTGGAGCGTCGCAGGGGGCCGGACTGAAGCTTTCTTT. Translating it yields CAWSVAGGRTEAFF. This chain links TRBV30 with TRBJ1-1; 8 bases are shared with TRBD1. The CDR3 consists of 14 residues. V shed 3 bases and J 5 bases; nucleotides not matched to a gene: 8. Germline-derived CDR1 and CDR2 are GTSNPN and SVGIG (reference sequence).

The V and J genes are TRBV18 and TRBJ2-7, with D perhaps matching TRBD2 (5 bases). The CDR3 loop spans 16 amino acids. The germline V gene has CDR1 KGHSH and CDR2 LQKENI. V lost 3 bases, J lost 0 bases, and 15 bases lay in between. CDR3 DNA: TGTGCCAGCTCACCCTCTGGACTGTCCAACTCCTACGAGCAGTACTTC. Its translation: CASSPSGLSNSYEQYF. The full variable domain, in which reference TRBV18 and TRBJ2-7 provide the parts outside the CDR3, is NAGVMQNPRHLVRRRGQEARLRCSPMKGHSHVYWYRQLPEEGLKFMVYLQKENIIDESGMPKERFSAEFPKEGPSILRIQQVVRGDSAAYFCASSPSGLSNSYEQYFGPGTRLTVT.

This CDR3 reads CASSVTSVNTGELFF. In nucleotides, the CDR3 is TGTGCCAGCAGCGTAACCAGCGTCAACACCGGGGAGCTGTTTTTT. The gene calls are TRBV9 and TRBJ2-2; no definite D call. This CDR3 spans 15 amino acids. V was clipped by 1 base and J by 2 bases, with 9 bases between them. Germline CDR1 is SGDLS and CDR2 is YYNGEE.

This rearrangement joins TRBV2 to TRBJ2-5; D not resolved. Per the germline V gene, CDR1 is SNHLY and CDR2 is FYNNEI. The CDR3 has 13 amino acids. Trimming took off 2 bases at V and 5 bases at J, with 9 bases between the two ends. CDR3 nucleotides: TGTGCCAGCAGTGAATGGCCGCGGGAGACCCAGTACTTC. Protein: CASSEWPRETQYF.

The V call is TRBV27, the J call TRBJ2-2; possible D gene TRBD2, 5 bases. Trimming removed 7 bases from V and 4 bases from J, with 13 bases in between. This CDR3 is built from 14 residues. Germline CDR1 reads MNHEY; CDR2 reads SMNVEV (reference sequence). The CDR3, as DNA: TGTGCCAGCACCCCGCTGAGCGGCACCGGGGAGCTGTTTTTT. As protein: CASTPLSGTGELFF.

This chain joins TRBV14 and TRBJ1-6; 8 bases align to TRBD1. This CDR3 has 14 amino acids. Germline CDR1 SGHDN, CDR2 FVKESK. After removal of 3 bases from V and 7 bases from J, the junction contained 2 bases not matched to a gene. CDR3 sequence reads: CASSHAGGNSPLHF. CDR3 DNA: TGTGCCAGCAGCCACGCAGGGGGCAATTCACCCCTCCACTTT.

This clone was found a few times. The chain couples TRBV19 to TRBJ1-6, with D possibly being TRBD1 (6 bases). V dropped 4 bases and J dropped 9 bases, with 16 bases sitting between them. The CDR3 contains 15 residues. Germline V lookup: CDR1 LNHDA, CDR2 SQIVND (reference sequence). CDR3 residues: CASSTPTGLRSPLHF. The CDR3 nucleotides read TGTGCCAGTAGTACTCCGACAGGCTTACGTTCACCCCTCCACTTT.

This clone was seen a single time. The V and J genes are TRBV6-5 and TRBJ2-7, with 7 nucleotides matching TRBD1. The CDR3 consists of 15 residues. The J segment lost 1 base and the V segment lost 6 bases, leaving 9 bases of the junction unmatched. From germline, CDR1 is MNHEY and CDR2 SVGAGI. For the CDR3, the DNA is TGTGCCAGCAGGGAGAGACAGGGAACGTCCTACGAGCAGTACTTC. It yields the protein CASRERQGTSYEQYF.

This clone occurred a few times. The same CDR3 is also encoded by other DNA sequences in this sample. The chain is built from TRBV29-1 and TRBJ2-6; tentatively, D is TRBD1 (5 bases). The V end lost 1 base, the J end lost 0 bases, and 7 bases lay between the germline ends. The CDR3 consists of 15 residues. The germline V gene has CDR1 SQVTM and CDR2 ANQGSEA. Here the CDR3 reads CSVEVQGSGANVLTF. CDR3 sequence (DNA): TGCAGCGTTGAAGTTCAGGGCTCTGGGGCCAACGTCCTGACTTTC.

The chain carries TRBV25-1 and TRBJ1-2; weak D call: TRBD1 (6 bases). Germline CDR1 and CDR2: MGHDK and SYGVNS. This CDR3 comprises 12 residues. V lost 6 bases, J lost 4 bases, and 9 bases lay in between. This chain's CDR3 is CASRDSTYGYTF. The CDR3 nucleotides are TGTGCCAGCAGGGACAGCACCTATGGCTACACCTTC.